This T cell receptor (beta chain) was recovered during a study of blood T cells in healthy people across ages. The wider study: Researchers report that template switching captured about one barcoded beta molecule per two T cells.

With 4 bases removed from V and 13 bases from J, the gap between germline ends came to 20 bases. This CDR3 has 14 amino acids. The authors ran a second PCR of about 7 to 11 cycles using a sample-barcoded 5' primer and a J-beta primer mix. TCRdb ran MiXCR on the 5' RACE reads and lists one entry per CDR3 protein. This sample has fewer than 2,000,000 distinct CDR3 sequences; about 39% occur once, and the top ten carry 23%. Peripheral blood was drawn, roughly 10 milliliters per donor. There were at least 6 micrograms of total RNA extracted from every sample. Specimen: blood. The chain recombines TRBV12-3 or TRBV12-4 with TRBJ2-1; weak D call: TRBD2 (6 bases). The source of this sequence is a human donor in good health. The CDR3 sequence: CASSSGGNPRLQFF. Written as DNA, the CDR3 is TGTGCCAGCAGTTCTGGCGGGAACCCACGACTTCAGTTCTTC.